Described below is a single T cell receptor (beta chain) sequence and its context. A read error may produce the germline difference seen at one junction end. The data derive from a study of molecular identifiers for immune sequencing clone quantification. The CDR3 runs to 19 residues. Germline CDR1 KGHDR, CDR2 SFDVKD. A single record per CDR3 protein comes from TCRdb applying MiXCR to the PCR reads. This sample has about 86,000 distinct CDR3 sequences, with roughly 25% found just once. The receptor comes from a human donor in good health. Some libraries in this study had Jurkat cell RNA spiked in. The rearrangement joins TRBV24-1 to TRBJ2-5; D is perhaps TRBD1 (5 bases). Sequenced material: naive CD8+ T cells from blood, with Jurkat cell RNA spiked in. Noted subset: FACS-sorted CD8+CD4-CCR7+CD45RA+ naive T cells. CDR3 loop: CATSDSWPGKGIVQEPQYF. As DNA, the CDR3 is TGTGCCACCAGTGATTCCTGGCCAGGGAAAGGAATAGTCCAAGAGCCCCAGTACTTC.